A selection of T cell receptor beta chains follows, all from one sample in a study of tumor-infiltrating lymphocytes in oesophageal squamous cell carcinoma. TCRdb re-called the PCR reads with MiXCR, one entry per CDR3 protein. Of 9,500 to 15,000 distinct CDR3 sequences in the sample, over 50% are singletons; the top ten hold 40% to 45%. The material sequenced was esophageal tumor tissue. These receptors all come from a female donor with esophageal squamous cell carcinoma. The CDR3 runs from the conserved cysteine through the conserved F or W. A D gene is named only where the DNA matches it firmly.

length: 14; V: TRBV5-1; D: TRBD1; J: -; CDR3: CASRPDRGAYEQYF
length: 14; V: TRBV7-6; D: -; J: TRBJ2-3; CDR3: CASSFTQSTDTQYF
length: 16; V: TRBV6-1; D: -; J: TRBJ2-1; CDR3: CASSEALESGRFEQFF
length: 14; V: TRBV6-5; D: -; J: TRBJ2-3; CDR3: CASTQGLNTGELYF
length: 16; V: TRBV24-1; D: -; J: TRBJ2-5; CDR3: CATSGETGGRQETQYF
length: 15; V: TRBV7-1; D: -; J: -; CDR3: CASSPAGFSYNEQFF
length: 13; V: TRBV7-2; D: -; J: TRBJ1-4; CDR3: CASSPGGVEKLFF
length: 16; V: TRBV7-2; D: TRBD2; J: TRBJ2-5; CDR3: CASSLGLLAGATKQYF
length: 14; V: TRBV7-2; D: -; J: TRBJ1-5; CDR3: CASSLGYSNQPQHF
length: 15; V: TRBV27; D: TRBD1; J: TRBJ1-1; CDR3: CASNRQGAGETEAFF
length: 17; V: TRBV24-1; D: -; J: TRBJ2-6; CDR3: CATSDFDRVYLRAVLRF
length: 15; V: TRBV7-3; D: TRBD1; J: TRBJ2-5; CDR3: CASSGDRGGIETQYF
length: 18; V: TRBV7-9; D: TRBD2; J: -; CDR3: CASSNAWGTSGSHNEQFF
length: 15; V: TRBV12-3/TRBV12-4; D: TRBD2; J: TRBJ2-3; CDR3: CASNLLAEATDTQYF
length: 21; V: TRBV7-2; D: TRBD2; J: -; CDR3: CASSSTSRLAGVRLWDNEQFF
length: 13; V: TRBV7-3; D: TRBD1; J: TRBJ1-2; CDR3: CASSPTGVNGYTF
length: 15; V: TRBV7-3; D: -; J: TRBJ2-5; CDR3: CASSLTVSSYNEQYF
length: 17; V: TRBV27; D: TRBD1; J: TRBJ2-7; CDR3: CASSLSSGRDRPYEQYF
length: 12; V: TRBV7-9; D: -; J: TRBJ2-1; CDR3: CASSLAFDEQFF
length: 15; V: TRBV19; D: TRBD2; J: -; CDR3: CASSGIAGDYNEQFF
length: 14; V: TRBV6-6; D: TRBD2; J: TRBJ2-7; CDR3: CASRPSGGQGEQYF
length: 12; V: TRBV12-3/TRBV12-4; D: -; J: TRBJ2-3; CDR3: CASSRLADTQYF
length: 14; V: TRBV24-1; D: -; J: TRBJ2-1; CDR3: CATSERAPMGEQFF
length: 15; V: TRBV7-2; D: -; J: TRBJ2-6; CDR3: CASSLLVSGANVLTF
length: 15; V: TRBV11-2; D: TRBD1; J: TRBJ1-4; CDR3: CASSIRQGGYEKLFF
length: 11; V: TRBV7-2; D: -; J: TRBJ2-7; CDR3: CASSLGVGQYF
length: 11; V: TRBV6-1; D: -; J: TRBJ2-3; CDR3: CASSSGATQYF
length: 14; V: TRBV7-8; D: -; J: TRBJ2-1; CDR3: CASPFLRSYNEQFF
length: 13; V: TRBV7-2; D: -; J: TRBJ2-5; CDR3: CASSLLRGWTQYF
length: 17; V: TRBV7-3; D: TRBD1; J: TRBJ1-5; CDR3: CASSLTEGTGGGQPQHF
length: 14; V: TRBV7-2; D: TRBD2; J: -; CDR3: CASSLRTSGYEQYF
length: 16; V: TRBV7-8; D: -; J: TRBJ2-1; CDR3: CASSPSGGAGDYEQFF
length: 13; V: TRBV7-6; D: TRBD1; J: TRBJ2-7; CDR3: CASSSTGVGEQYF
length: 17; V: TRBV10-1; D: TRBD2; J: TRBJ2-1; CDR3: CASSGTGLAHTYNEQFF
length: 13; V: TRBV5-6; D: -; J: TRBJ1-2; CDR3: CASSYVPRGGYTF
length: 14; V: TRBV7-6; D: -; J: TRBJ2-5; CDR3: CASSFGGLGETQYF
length: 16; V: TRBV12-3/TRBV12-4; D: TRBD2; J: TRBJ2-1; CDR3: CASSLIGLAGVDEQFF
length: 13; V: TRBV7-3; D: -; J: -; CDR3: CASSFGGSYGYTF
length: 14; V: TRBV5-6; D: -; J: TRBJ1-3; CDR3: CASSLVGTGNTIYF
length: 17; V: TRBV7-9; D: -; J: TRBJ2-6; CDR3: CASSLTTVSSGANVLTF
length: 12; V: TRBV12-3/TRBV12-4; D: -; J: TRBJ2-7; CDR3: CASSKRSYEQYF
length: 14; V: TRBV5-1; D: -; J: -; CDR3: CASSLKRVYNEQFF
length: 18; V: TRBV7-5; D: -; J: TRBJ2-4; CDR3: CISVPEANPETTKNIQYF
length: 13; V: TRBV28; D: -; J: -; CDR3: CASGPTQTYEQYF
length: 11; V: TRBV11-2; D: -; J: TRBJ2-1; CDR3: CASSLGLAMFF
length: 16; V: TRBV28; D: -; J: TRBJ2-5; CDR3: CASSSPRGQGQETQYF
length: 13; V: TRBV7-3; D: -; J: TRBJ2-3; CDR3: CASRAVTSDTQYF
length: 14; V: TRBV7-6; D: -; J: -; CDR3: CASSLGTHTYEQYF
length: 14; V: TRBV25-1; D: -; J: TRBJ2-1; CDR3: CASSGSGPGNEQFF
length: 12; V: TRBV27; D: -; J: TRBJ2-4; CDR3: CASSFLSRPQYF
length: 12; V: TRBV28; D: -; J: TRBJ2-7; CDR3: CASSFPTYEQYF